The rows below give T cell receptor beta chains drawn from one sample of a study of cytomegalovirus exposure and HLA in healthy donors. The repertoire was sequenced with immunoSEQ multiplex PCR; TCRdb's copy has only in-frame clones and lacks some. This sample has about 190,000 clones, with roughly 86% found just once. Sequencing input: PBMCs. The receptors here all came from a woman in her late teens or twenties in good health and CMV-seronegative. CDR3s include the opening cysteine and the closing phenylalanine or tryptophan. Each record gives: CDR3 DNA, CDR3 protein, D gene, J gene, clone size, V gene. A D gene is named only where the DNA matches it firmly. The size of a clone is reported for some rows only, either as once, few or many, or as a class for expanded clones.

DNA: TGCGCCAGCAGTGGGGGCCAGGCGAGCTCCTACAATGAGCAGTTCTTC; CDR3: CASSGGQASSYNEQFF; D: .; J: TRBJ2-1; size: .; V: TRBV10-1
DNA: TGTGCCATCACACCCGGGACAGGAGACCTCTATGGCTACACCTTC; CDR3: CAITPGTGDLYGYTF; D: TRBD1; J: TRBJ1-2; size: .; V: TRBV10-3
DNA: TGTGCCAGCAGCTCCCGGGGACTAGCCGGGACCGGGGAGCTGTTTTTT; CDR3: CASSSRGLAGTGELFF; D: TRBD2; J: TRBJ2-2; size: .; V: TRBV4-2
DNA: TGTGCCAGCAGCTTAAGGGGGACTAGCGGGAACACAGATACGCAGTATTTT; CDR3: CASSLRGTSGNTDTQYF; D: TRBD2; J: TRBJ2-3; size: .; V: TRBV11-3
DNA: TGTGCCAGCAGCCAAGATGAAGGGGAGGCCTACAATGAGCAGTTCTTC; CDR3: CASSQDEGEAYNEQFF; D: .; J: TRBJ2-1; size: .; V: TRBV4-2
DNA: TGTGCCAGCAGCGCTCACCCCGGGTTTGAGCAGTTCTTC; CDR3: CASSAHPGFEQFF; D: .; J: TRBJ2-1; size: .; V: TRBV5-8
DNA: TGTTCCAGCAGCCCTCCCGGGACAGGAGAACACACTGAAGCTTTCTTT; CDR3: CSSSPPGTGEHTEAFF; D: TRBD1; J: TRBJ1-1; size: few; V: TRBV7-9
DNA: TGTGCCAGCAGTGGCAGGGGGGCTGGTGAGCAGTTCTTC; CDR3: CASSGRGAGEQFF; D: .; J: TRBJ2-1; size: .; V: TRBV2
DNA: TGCAGCGTTGAAGGACAGGGGGCGCACAATGAGCAGTTCTTC; CDR3: CSVEGQGAHNEQFF; D: TRBD1; J: TRBJ2-1; size: .; V: TRBV29-1
DNA: TGTGCCAGCAGCCACGGGGATACGCAGTATTTT; CDR3: CASSHGDTQYF; D: .; J: TRBJ2-3; size: .; V: TRBV7-2
DNA: TGTGCCAGTAGAGGGACTAGCGGGAGTAGCACAGATACGCAGTATTTT; CDR3: CASRGTSGSSTDTQYF; D: TRBD2; J: TRBJ2-3; size: .; V: TRBV19
DNA: TGTGCCTGGAGTGGGGCAGGGGGAGCTTTCTTT; CDR3: CAWSGAGGAFF; D: TRBD1; J: TRBJ1-1; size: .; V: TRBV30
DNA: TGTGCCAGCAGCGTAGCTGCGGGGCCCCCCTACGAGCAGTACTTC; CDR3: CASSVAAGPPYEQYF; D: .; J: TRBJ2-7; size: .; V: TRBV9
DNA: TGTGCCAGCAGCGGGACAGGGGGATATGGCTACACCTTC; CDR3: CASSGTGGYGYTF; D: TRBD1; J: TRBJ1-2; size: .; V: TRBV28
DNA: TGTGCCAGCACCTGGGGCGCGGGGACAGCGCACAATGAGCAGTTCTTC; CDR3: CASTWGAGTAHNEQFF; D: .; J: TRBJ2-1; size: .; V: TRBV5-4
DNA: TGTGCCACCACAGACAGGGCTTATGGCTACACCTTC; CDR3: CATTDRAYGYTF; D: TRBD1; J: TRBJ1-2; size: .; V: TRBV19
DNA: TGTGCCTGGCAAGCCGACAGGGAAGGCTATAATTCACCCCTCCACTTT; CDR3: CAWQADREGYNSPLHF; D: TRBD1; J: TRBJ1-6; size: .; V: TRBV30
DNA: TGTGCCAGCAGCGCCAACAGGACTAGCGGGATTGATACGCAGTATTTT; CDR3: CASSANRTSGIDTQYF; D: TRBD2; J: TRBJ2-3; size: .; V: TRBV9
DNA: TGCGCCAGCAGCCCCCTGGGGGGGGCCCTGGGAGAGACCCAGTACTTC; CDR3: CASSPLGGALGETQYF; D: .; J: TRBJ2-5; size: .; V: TRBV4-1
DNA: TGTGCCAGCTCACCACGGCGAACGGGACAGTCTGGAAACACCATATATTTT; CDR3: CASSPRRTGQSGNTIYF; D: TRBD1; J: TRBJ1-3; size: once; V: TRBV18
DNA: TGTGCCAGTAGTATAGGTACAGGGGCCCCTCCGAATACGCAGTATTTT; CDR3: CASSIGTGAPPNTQYF; D: TRBD1; J: TRBJ2-3; size: .; V: TRBV19
DNA: TGCAGCGTCCCTCGTCCCCCTGGGACAGGGGGTTACACCGGGGAGCTGTTTTTT; CDR3: CSVPRPPGTGGYTGELFF; D: TRBD1; J: TRBJ2-2; size: .; V: TRBV29-1
DNA: TGCGCCAGCAGCATAAGGGGACTAGCGGGAGTCGGCGAGCAGTACTTC; CDR3: CASSIRGLAGVGEQYF; D: TRBD2; J: TRBJ2-7; size: .; V: TRBV5-1
DNA: TGCGCCAGCAGCCAAGATAGCGGCTCCTACAATGAGCAGTTCTTC; CDR3: CASSQDSGSYNEQFF; D: .; J: TRBJ2-1; size: .; V: TRBV4-1
DNA: TGCGCCAGCAGCTCCGGGACTAGCGGCCCCATGCCCCAGTACTTC; CDR3: CASSSGTSGPMPQYF; D: TRBD2; J: TRBJ2-5; size: .; V: TRBV5-1
DNA: TGTGCCAGCAGTTCTGGACAGGGAGGGAATGAAAAACTGTTTTTT; CDR3: CASSSGQGGNEKLFF; D: TRBD1; J: TRBJ1-4; size: .; V: TRBV6-5
DNA: TGTGCCAGCAGCCAAGTGGCAGGGTTCTACGAGCAGTACTTC; CDR3: CASSQVAGFYEQYF; D: .; J: TRBJ2-7; size: .; V: TRBV4-2
DNA: TGTGCCAGCAGTGAACAGGCGGGGCCCGGGGAGCTGTTTTTT; CDR3: CASSEQAGPGELFF; D: .; J: TRBJ2-2; size: .; V: TRBV6-4
DNA: TGTGCCAGCAGTGAAGTCCCTAGCGGGGGGGTGGAGACCCAGTACTTC; CDR3: CASSEVPSGGVETQYF; D: TRBD2; J: TRBJ2-5; size: .; V: TRBV2
DNA: TGTGCCAGCAGTCCCCCCCAGGAAGTCTATGGCTACACCTTC; CDR3: CASSPPQEVYGYTF; D: .; J: TRBJ1-2; size: .; V: TRBV28
DNA: TGTGCCAGCAGTGGGCTAGCGGGGGCACCATCTTCAGATACGCAGTATTTT; CDR3: CASSGLAGAPSSDTQYF; D: TRBD2; J: TRBJ2-3; size: .; V: TRBV6-1
DNA: TGTGCCAGCACGGATTCCTGGCCCAGGGGCCAAGAGACCCAGTACTTC; CDR3: CASTDSWPRGQETQYF; D: .; J: TRBJ2-5; size: .; V: TRBV2
DNA: TGCGCCAGCAGTGCCCACCCCGGACAAGCCTACGAGCAGTACTTC; CDR3: CASSAHPGQAYEQYF; D: .; J: TRBJ2-7; size: .; V: TRBV10-1
DNA: TGTGCCAGCACCCAGGGCTGGGACAGGGGGCCCTTGGGGGGGTACAATGAGCAGTTCTTC; CDR3: CASTQGWDRGPLGGYNEQFF; D: TRBD1; J: TRBJ2-1; size: .; V: TRBV28
DNA: TGTGCCAGCAGCTTGGGGACAGGGGGCAATGAGCAGTTCTTC; CDR3: CASSLGTGGNEQFF; D: TRBD1; J: TRBJ2-1; size: few; V: TRBV5-8
DNA: TGTGCCTGTTCCCAAGGGACAGAGCAGTTCTTC; CDR3: CACSQGTEQFF; D: .; J: TRBJ2-1; size: .; V: TRBV30
DNA: TGCGCCAGCAGCCAACCCGTAGTACAGGGGCAAGAGACCCAGTACTTC; CDR3: CASSQPVVQGQETQYF; D: TRBD1; J: TRBJ2-5; size: .; V: TRBV4-1
DNA: TGTGCCAGCAGACGAACTAGCGGGAGGACAGATACGCAGTATTTT; CDR3: CASRRTSGRTDTQYF; D: TRBD2; J: TRBJ2-3; size: once; V: TRBV6-6
DNA: TGTGCCAGTAGTACAAGGACAGGAGCGTACGAGCAGTACTTC; CDR3: CASSTRTGAYEQYF; D: TRBD1; J: TRBJ2-7; size: .; V: TRBV19
DNA: TGTGCCAGTAGTATCGTAGCGGGGAATGAGCAGTTCTTC; CDR3: CASSIVAGNEQFF; D: TRBD2; J: TRBJ2-1; size: .; V: TRBV19
DNA: TGTGCCAGCAGCTTAGGGACACTCCGACAAGAGACCCAGTACTTC; CDR3: CASSLGTLRQETQYF; D: .; J: TRBJ2-5; size: .; V: TRBV11-3
DNA: TGTGCCAGCAGCCCAGCCGGGACAACTAATGAAAAACTGTTTTTT; CDR3: CASSPAGTTNEKLFF; D: .; J: TRBJ1-4; size: few; V: TRBV28